This is a list of T cell receptor beta chains from one sample in a study of chemoradiotherapy in HPV16-positive cancers. Libraries were prepared by immunoSEQ multiplex PCR; TCRdb keeps only in-frame clonotypes and omits some of them. The repertoire holds 4,500 to 6,000 clones, with less than 80% as singletons. This specimen was acquired from a patient who underwent chemoradiotherapy. The origin of the receptors is a human donor with HPV-associated anogenital cancer. Each CDR3 is given with its conserved first and last residue. A D gene is named only where the DNA matches it firmly. Clone size, where shown, is once, few, many, or a class for clones that have expanded.

size	J	D	V	CDR3	DNA
-	TRBJ2-1	-	TRBV9	CASSVGGLRSLNEQFF	TGTGCCAGCAGCGTAGGTGGGCTACGGTCCCTCAATGAGCAGTTCTTC
-	TRBJ1-2	TRBD1	TRBV5-8	CASSADRLGYTF	TGTGCCAGCAGCGCGGACAGGCTTGGCTACACCTTC
-	TRBJ2-2	-	TRBV12-5	CASGLGGLDTGELFF	TGTGCTAGTGGTTTAGGGGGGCTGGACACCGGGGAGCTGTTTTTT
-	TRBJ1-1	TRBD1	TRBV27	CASSITGGLNTEAFF	TGTGCCAGCAGTATCACAGGGGGCTTGAACACTGAAGCTTTCTTT
few	TRBJ1-2	-	TRBV7-8	CASSFRQRYGYTF	TGTGCCAGCAGCTTTCGACAGAGATATGGCTACACCTTC
few	TRBJ1-1	-	TRBV7-2	CASSEFTEAFF	TGTGCCAGCAGCGAGTTCACTGAAGCTTTCTTT
-	TRBJ2-2	TRBD2	TRBV7-9	CASSVLRLAGGNTGELFF	TGTGCCAGCAGCGTCCTGCGGTTAGCGGGGGGGAACACCGGGGAGCTGTTTTTT
-	TRBJ1-5	-	TRBV5-1	CASSLNGANQPQHF	TGCGCCAGCAGCTTGAATGGGGCCAATCAGCCCCAGCATTTT
-	TRBJ1-2	-	TRBV15	CATSAENYGYTF	TGTGCCACCAGCGCCGAAAACTATGGCTACACCTTC
-	TRBJ1-2	TRBD1	TRBV19	CASSIATGALYGYTF	TGTGCCAGTAGTATAGCGACAGGGGCCCTTTATGGCTACACCTTC
-	TRBJ2-3	TRBD2	TRBV5-6	CASSLRLAGAHTDTQYF	TGTGCCAGCAGCTTGCGCCTAGCGGGGGCCCACACAGATACGCAGTATTTT
-	TRBJ1-1	-	TRBV28	CASSATYPNTEAFF	TGTGCCAGCAGTGCTACTTATCCGAACACTGAAGCTTTCTTT
-	TRBJ1-1	TRBD1	TRBV18	CASSPRTGTLNTEAFF	TGTGCCAGCTCACCAAGGACAGGAACGTTGAACACTGAAGCTTTCTTT
-	TRBJ1-1	-	TRBV20-1	CSARQNTEAFF	TGCAGTGCTAGACAGAACACTGAAGCTTTCTTT
few	TRBJ2-5	-	TRBV7-2	CASSPGAWQETQYF	TGTGCCAGCAGCCCAGGGGCTTGGCAAGAGACCCAGTACTTC
few	TRBJ2-7	-	TRBV9	CASSVEGTPYEQYF	TGTGCCAGCAGCGTAGAGGGGACCCCCTACGAGCAGTACTTC
few	TRBJ2-1	-	TRBV5-1	CASSEDKGEQFF	TGCGCCAGCAGCGAGGATAAGGGTGAGCAGTTCTTC
-	TRBJ2-1	-	TRBV11-2	CASSPFGNEQFF	TGTGCCAGCAGCCCCTTCGGTAATGAGCAGTTCTTC
-	TRBJ1-3	TRBD1	TRBV4-3	CASSQDPTGDSGNTIYF	TGCGCCAGCAGCCAAGATCCGACAGGGGACTCTGGAAACACCATATATTTT
once	TRBJ2-3	TRBD1	TRBV7-2	CASSRRDRGRTDTQYF	TGTGCCAGCAGCCGCCGGGACAGGGGGCGCACAGATACGCAGTATTTT
-	TRBJ2-1	-	TRBV4-1	CASNSPGSRNEQFF	TGCGCCAGCAACTCCCCGGGTTCAAGGAATGAGCAGTTCTTC
-	TRBJ2-5	-	TRBV7-3	CASSSSVGAKETQYF	TGTGCCAGCAGCTCGAGCGTCGGGGCCAAAGAGACCCAGTACTTC
-	TRBJ1-2	-	TRBV30	CAWTQEDYGYTF	TGTGCCTGGACACAGGAAGACTATGGCTACACCTTC
once	TRBJ1-1	-	TRBV6-5	CASSYLYGNTEAFF	TGTGCCAGCAGTTACTTATACGGGAACACTGAAGCTTTCTTT
-	TRBJ2-1	TRBD1	TRBV7-9	CASSLPGGAGQNEQFF	TGTGCCAGCAGCTTACCAGGGGGCGCCGGACAGAATGAGCAGTTCTTC
-	TRBJ2-1	-	TRBV5-5	CASRLTPGQGKYNEQFF	TGTGCCAGCAGACTCACCCCGGGACAAGGGAAATACAATGAGCAGTTCTTC
few	TRBJ1-2	TRBD1	TRBV6-4	CASSPTGEFGGYTF	TGTGCCAGCAGTCCGACAGGGGAATTTGGGGGCTACACCTTC
-	TRBJ1-1	-	TRBV5-1	CASSQAYRAGTNTEAFF	TGCGCCAGCAGCCAGGCATACAGGGCTGGGACGAACACTGAAGCTTTCTTT
-	TRBJ2-7	TRBD1	TRBV11-2	CASSSGPGTGIF	TGTGCCAGCAGCTCTGGCCCCGGGACAGGGATCTTC
-	TRBJ2-3	-	TRBV5-6	CASSLAALPDTQYF	TGTGCCAGCAGCTTGGCCGCACTCCCGGATACGCAGTATTTT
-	TRBJ2-2	-	TRBV7-9	CASRGGQAGTGELFF	TGTGCCAGCAGGGGAGGACAGGCGGGCACCGGGGAGCTGTTTTTT
-	TRBJ2-2	TRBD1	TRBV11-2	CASSLTGTGELFF	TGTGCCAGCAGCTTGACAGGGACCGGGGAGCTGTTTTTT
few	TRBJ1-1	-	TRBV6-1	CASSLEGNTEAFF	TGTGCCAGCAGCCTGGAGGGGAACACTGAAGCTTTCTTT
few	TRBJ1-2	-	TRBV19	CATKRGVPDGYTF	TGTGCCACCAAGCGGGGGGTCCCGGATGGCTACACCTTC
-	TRBJ2-5	TRBD2	TRBV5-4	CASSFDRGGQETQYF	TGTGCCAGCAGCTTCGATCGGGGGGGCCAAGAGACCCAGTACTTC
-	TRBJ1-2	-	TRBV28	CASSINRDSYTF	TGTGCCAGCAGCATTAACCGGGACAGCTACACCTTC
-	TRBJ2-5	-	TRBV5-4	CASSFWEETQYF	TGTGCCAGCAGCTTTTGGGAAGAGACCCAGTACTTC
-	TRBJ2-5	TRBD1	TRBV19	CASSQGVLKETQYF	TGTGCCAGTAGTCAGGGGGTCCTCAAAGAGACCCAGTACTTC
-	TRBJ2-3	TRBD2	TRBV27	CASSLTSGGLFGTDTQYF	TGTGCCAGCAGTCTAACTAGCGGGGGGTTATTTGGCACAGATACGCAGTATTTT
once	TRBJ2-4	-	TRBV11-2	CASSRWAVEAKNIQYF	TGTGCCAGCAGCCGATGGGCAGTCGAAGCCAAAAACATTCAGTACTTC